This T cell receptor beta chain was observed in a study of T cell responses to AZD1222 COVID-19 vaccine. Turning to the study itself: Pooled in the analysis were second doses at about 4 or about 12 weeks. Study results and limitations: Clonal diversity may have been underestimated in mostly white British donors. Only 6 or 7 people who got AZD1222 tested seropositive at baseline. Regions 160-218 and 743-854 dominated among vaccine-associated CD4 TCRs spanning spike.

Concerning this clone: The antigen is undetermined.

TCRdb keeps only in-frame clones here, not all; method: immunoSEQ multiplex PCR. The sample comprises 150,000 or so clones, roughly 91% of which are singletons, and roughly 9% rests with the top ten. This CDR3 is 14 amino acids long. Germline CDR1 SGHAT, CDR2 FQNNGV. The germline V and J ends were trimmed by 3 bases and 1 base, with 9 bases remaining between them. The clonotype comes from an adult in good health. This specimen was peripheral blood, taken on day 0 of AZD1222 vaccination. The V and J genes are TRBV11-2 and TRBJ1-1; TRBD1 is a possible D gene (5 bases). The CDR3 region is CASSFRDSNTEAFF. The DNA of the CDR3 is TGTGCCAGCAGCTTCAGGGACTCGAACACTGAAGCTTTCTTT.